This entry lists 25 T cell receptor beta chains sequenced from one sample in a study of cytomegalovirus exposure and HLA in healthy donors. The study ran its PCR with 60 Vbeta and 13 Jbeta primers. Profiled with immunoSEQ multiplex PCR; TCRdb holds only in-frame clones, not every one. This table holds 120,000 to 150,000 clones, 80% to 90% found once. Source material: PBMCs. The origin of the receptors is a middle-aged woman in good health and CMV-seropositive.

CDR3 amino acids: CAWNARATYEQYF. CDR3 DNA sequence: TGTGCCTGGAACGCCAGGGCCACCTACGAGCAGTACTTC. The chain uses TRBV30 and TRBJ2-7, with a tentative D call TRBD1 (5 bases). Trimming took 4 bases from V and 2 from J, leaving 12 bases between them. Per germline, CDR1 GTSNPN and CDR2 SVGIG (reference sequence). The CDR3 is made up of 13 amino acids.

The V call is TRBV2, the J call TRBJ2-1, with 8 bases that match TRBD2. Losses at the gene ends were 4 bases for V and 9 bases for J; bases not matched to a gene: 8. Germline V lookup: CDR1 SNHLY, CDR2 FYNNEI. The CDR3 has 14 amino acids. CDR3 loop: CASSGTSTSFEQFF. The DNA for the CDR3 is TGTGCCAGCAGTGGGACTAGCACCTCGTTTGAGCAGTTCTTC.

The chain joins TRBV10-3 to TRBJ2-7, with 7 bases lining up with TRBD1. After removal of 10 bases from V and 3 bases from J, the junction contained 9 bases not matched to a gene. CDR1 is ENHRY, CDR2 SYGVKD, per germline. This CDR3 contains 13 residues. CDR3 residues: CATTGDSLYEQYF. CDR3 coding DNA: TGTGCCACAACAGGGGATAGCCTCTACGAGCAGTACTTC.

This clone was observed a single time. V is TRBV7-9 and J is TRBJ2-5, with 7 bases aligning to TRBD1. The CDR3 spans 18 residues. The germline V gene has CDR1 SEHNR and CDR2 FQNEAQ (reference sequence). V was pared by 3 bases and J by 1 base, with 14 bases of the junction left unmatched. In DNA, the CDR3 is TGTGCCAGCAGCTTGGGACAGAGTCTACAAGGGTCCCAAGAGACCCAGTACTTC. It yields the protein CASSLGQSLQGSQETQYF.

The chain recombines TRBV19 with TRBJ1-1; no firm D call. Between the trimmed V and J ends, which lost 6 bases and 4 bases, there was a span of 6 bases. This CDR3 contains 11 residues. The germline gives CDR1 LNHDA, CDR2 SQIVND (reference sequence). The CDR3 is CASRDFTEAFF. The CDR3 DNA sequence: TGTGCCAGTAGGGACTTCACTGAAGCTTTCTTT.

This clone was picked up one time. The chain carries TRBV9 and TRBJ2-1, with D maybe TRBD2 (6 bases). This CDR3 spans 15 amino acids. Germline V gives CDR1 SGDLS, CDR2 YYNGEE. V lost 3 bases and J lost 7, with 17 bases in between. The CDR3: CASSAGDWGENEQFF. The CDR3 DNA reads TGTGCCAGCAGCGCTGGGGACTGGGGTGAGAATGAGCAGTTCTTC.

This clone has just a few counts. The chain links TRBV28 to TRBJ1-1, with 8 bases fitting TRBD1. Germline V gives CDR1 MDHEN, CDR2 SYDVKM. This CDR3 comprises 14 residues. V gave up 3 bases and J gave up 7 bases; unmatched junction bases: 7. The CDR3 DNA reads as TGTGCCAGCAGTTTGACAGGGGAAGGTGGTGAAGCTTTCTTT. Protein sequence: CASSLTGEGGEAFF.

The rearrangement joins TRBV6-1 to TRBJ2-3; 11 bases map to TRBD2. The CDR3 has 19 residues. Germline V gives CDR1 MNHNS, CDR2 SASEGT. The ends lost 1 base at V and 6 bases at J; junction bases unmatched: 15. The CDR3 is CASSEVVAGGPSVADTQYF. CDR3 DNA: TGTGCCAGCAGTGAAGTTGTAGCGGGAGGGCCCTCAGTAGCGGATACGCAGTATTTT.

The chain carries TRBV6-1 and TRBJ2-1; 14 bases are a match to TRBD2. Germline V gene sequence: CDR1 MNHNS, CDR2 SASEGT. CDR3 length equals 18 residues. With V trimmed by 2 bases and J by 9 bases, 12 bases remained unmatched. The CDR3 reads CASSERGLAGGRLGEQFF. In DNA, the CDR3 is TGTGCCAGCAGTGAACGAGGACTAGCGGGGGGCCGGCTAGGTGAGCAGTTCTTC.

The J gene is TRBJ2-1, the V gene TRBV11-2, with no clear D. V lost 5 bases and J lost 9, with 11 bases in between. The CDR3 consists of 12 residues. CDR1 and CDR2 (germline): SGHAT, FQNNGV. The CDR3 region is CASSHHLGEQFF. The CDR3 DNA reads as TGTGCCAGCAGCCACCACCTCGGTGAGCAGTTCTTC.

This chain connects TRBV10-2 to TRBJ2-1; D remains unclear. The length of the CDR3 is 12 residues. V was trimmed by 3 bases and J by 6 bases, leaving 6 bases between them. The germline CDR1 and CDR2 sequences are WSHSY and SAAADI. Written as DNA, the CDR3 is TGCGCCAGCAGTGACTCAGTCAATGAGCAGTTCTTC. Its translation: CASSDSVNEQFF.

This chain uses TRBV5-1 with TRBJ2-1, with a possible D match to TRBD1 (6 bases). The CDR3 length is 15 residues. Trimming shortened V by 7 bases and J by 1 base, and 15 bases separated the two germline ends. Germline V gives CDR1 SGHRS, CDR2 YFSETQ. CDR3 region: CASRPLTGSYNEQFF. The DNA for the CDR3 is TGCGCCAGCCGACCCTTGACAGGATCCTACAATGAGCAGTTCTTC.

This chain links TRBV4-1 with TRBJ2-2, with 9 bases fitting TRBD1. V was pared by 4 bases and J by 1 base, with 7 bases of the junction left unmatched. The germline V gene encodes CDR1 MGHRA and CDR2 YSYEKL. This CDR3 is 17 amino acids long. This CDR3 is CASSPLDRGKNTGELFF. The CDR3 nucleotides are TGCGCCAGCAGCCCGCTAGACAGGGGGAAGAACACCGGGGAGCTGTTTTTT.

V gene TRBV18 combines with J gene TRBJ1-1; possible D gene TRBD1, 6 bases. The ends were cut back, 3 bases at V and 3 bases at J, with 8 bases in the middle. This CDR3 comprises 13 residues. Germline V CDR1 and CDR2: KGHSH, LQKENI. CDR3 bases: TGTGCCAGCTCACCTCAGGGGTACACTGAAGCTTTCTTT. Residues: CASSPQGYTEAFF.

This chain joins TRBV28 and TRBJ2-5; 11 bases align to TRBD1. V dropped 5 bases and J dropped 11; count of bases not matched to a gene: 10. The CDR3 is 14 amino acids. CDR1 and CDR2 (germline): MDHEN, SYDVKM. The CDR3 protein is CASSLGQGGREQYF. The DNA of the CDR3 is TGTGCCAGCAGTCTGGGACAGGGGGGGAGGGAGCAGTACTTC.

This chain joins TRBV19 and TRBJ1-5; D remains ambiguous. There are 15 residues in the CDR3. Germline-derived CDR1 and CDR2 are LNHDA and SQIVND (reference sequence). The V and J ends lost 1 base and 2 bases respectively, with 9 bases between them. This CDR3 is CASSIARGGNQPQHF. The CDR3 region has the DNA TGTGCCAGTAGTATAGCTCGGGGTGGCAATCAGCCCCAGCATTTT. Together with reference TRBV19 and TRBJ1-5, the CDR3 gives the full variable domain: DGGITQSPKYLFRKEGQNVTLSCEQNLNHDAMYWYRQDPGQGLRLIYYSQIVNDFQKGDIAEGYSVSREKKESFPLTVTSAQKNPTAFYLCASSIARGGNQPQHFGDGTRLSIL.

CDR3 loop: CALPGQGNYGYTF. DNA of the CDR3: TGTGCCCTCCCGGGACAGGGCAACTATGGCTACACCTTC. This chain joins TRBV30 and TRBJ1-2; TRBD1 matches 9 bases. CDR3 length: 13 amino acids. The germline CDR1 and CDR2 sequences are GTSNPN and SVGIG (reference sequence). Unmatched junction bases numbered 6, after V lost 8 bases and J lost 2 bases.

The chain recombines TRBV10-3 with TRBJ2-1; 7 positions agree with TRBD1. The CDR3 has 14 amino acids. Germline V gene sequence: CDR1 ENHRY, CDR2 SYGVKD. The junction had 2 bases not matched to a gene; V was cut back by 3 bases and J by 3 bases. The CDR3 region is CAISEDRVYNEQFF. The DNA of the CDR3 is TGTGCCATCAGTGAAGACAGGGTCTACAATGAGCAGTTCTTC.

The chain has TRBV30 and TRBJ2-7, with D perhaps TRBD1 (5 bases). The CDR3 length is 13 residues. CDR1 is GTSNPN and CDR2 is SVGIG in the germline V gene (reference sequence). V was pared by 2 bases and J by 3 bases, with 11 bases between. The CDR3 DNA sequence: TGTGCCTGGAGTAGGTCCCAGGGCTACGAGCAGTACTTC. Amino acids: CAWSRSQGYEQYF.

The V and J genes are TRBV29-1 and TRBJ1-4; 8 nucleotides line up with TRBD1. Losses at the gene ends were 3 bases for V and 3 bases for J; bases not matched to a gene: 6. The CDR3 contains 15 residues. The germline CDR1 and CDR2 sequences are SQVTM and ANQGSEA. CDR3 coding DNA: TGCAGCGTTGATCTTACGGGACAGGCTAATGAAAAACTGTTTTTT. Its translation is CSVDLTGQANEKLFF. The whole variable domain, remainder taken from reference TRBV29-1 and TRBJ1-4, is SAVISQKPSRDICQRGTSLTIQCQVDSQVTMMFWYRQQPGQSLTLIATANQGSEATYESGFVIDKFPISRPNLTFSTLTVSNMSPEDSSIYLCSVDLTGQANEKLFFGSGTQLSVL.

This rearrangement joins TRBV29-1 to TRBJ1-2; 9 nucleotides line up with TRBD1. V gave up 4 bases and J gave up 8 bases; unmatched junction bases: 5. The CDR3 has 12 amino acids. Germline V gives CDR1 SQVTM, CDR2 ANQGSEA. Here the CDR3 reads CSVGTGALGYTF. CDR3 nucleotide sequence: TGCAGCGTTGGGACAGGGGCACTCGGCTACACCTTC. Filled out from reference TRBV29-1 and TRBJ1-2, the complete variable domain reads SAVISQKPSRDICQRGTSLTIQCQVDSQVTMMFWYRQQPGQSLTLIATANQGSEATYESGFVIDKFPISRPNLTFSTLTVSNMSPEDSSIYLCSVGTGALGYTFGSGTRLTVV.

Details on this clone: One junction end does not reproduce the germline sequence, and a read error may be involved. V usage is TRBV2 and J usage is TRBJ2-1, with 9 bases identical to TRBD2. Germline loops: CDR1 SNHLY, CDR2 FYNNEI. The CDR3 is 14 residues long. CDR3 residues: CASRGTSSNNEQFF. The DNA for the CDR3 is TGTGCCAGCAGGGGGACTAGCTCCAACAATGAGCAGTTCTTC.

This clone was seen a single time. This rearrangement joins TRBV13 to TRBJ2-3; 11 nucleotides align to TRBD2. J gave up 5 bases and V 5 bases, and 9 bases lay outside the gene matches. The CDR3 has 16 amino acids. Germline V gene data show CDR1 as PRHDT and CDR2 as FYEKMQ (reference sequence). CDR3 sequence: CASSPRVAGGQDTQYF. The DNA for the CDR3 is TGTGCCAGCAGCCCCCGTGTAGCGGGGGGGCAAGATACGCAGTATTTT. Supplemented by reference TRBV13 and TRBJ2-3, the full variable domain reads AAGVIQSPRHLIKEKRETATLKCYPIPRHDTVYWYQQGPGQDPQFLISFYEKMQSDKGSIPDRFSAQQFSDYHSELNMSSLELGDSALYFCASSPRVAGGQDTQYFGPGTRLTVL.

This rearrangement joins TRBV27 to TRBJ2-1, with TRBD2 matching over 7 bases. V shed 0 bases, J shed 2 bases, and the junction held 1 base outside the gene matches. The CDR3 length is 15 residues. CDR1 and CDR2 from the germline V gene are MNHEY and SMNVEV (reference sequence). In DNA form, the CDR3 reads TGTGCCAGCAGTTTATCGGGGACTACCTACAATGAGCAGTTCTTC. It translates to CASSLSGTTYNEQFF.

The J gene is TRBJ2-7, the V gene TRBV7-3, with 8 nucleotides matching TRBD1. The CDR3 has 13 residues. Germline CDR1 reads SGHTA; CDR2 reads FQGTGA. The V gene end was trimmed by 8 bases and the J gene end by 7 bases; junction bases not matched to a gene: 10. For the CDR3, the DNA is TGTGCCAGCGCCCAGGGGGCTTATGGGGAGCAGTACTTC. Translating it yields CASAQGAYGEQYF.